Listed below are T cell receptor beta chains from one sample, sequenced in a study of PD-1 blockade in classical Hodgkin lymphoma. The data were produced by immunoSEQ multiplex PCR, yet TCRdb's version contains in-frame clones alone and is incomplete. The sample lists 6,000 to 7,500 clones, 76% seen once, with about 40% in the top ten. The source was peripheral blood mononuclear cells (PBMCs), collected before the fourth cycle of nivolumab. The receptors were gathered from a human donor with classical Hodgkin lymphoma. The CDR3 runs from the conserved cysteine through the conserved F or W. The order of the fields is CDR3 protein, V gene, D gene. D genes are given only for firm matches.

CDR3aa: CASSPPRGGGDTEAFF
v_gene: TRBV18
d_gene: .

CDR3aa: CASSVEGTPLITF
v_gene: TRBV9
d_gene: .

CDR3aa: CASSFDGTISNQPQHF
v_gene: TRBV7-8
d_gene: .

CDR3aa: CASSTGQGTYEQYF
v_gene: TRBV6-6
d_gene: TRBD1

CDR3aa: CASSLAGTSGAPSQDEQFF
v_gene: TRBV11-3
d_gene: TRBD2

CDR3aa: CASSRRGATNEKLFF
v_gene: TRBV19
d_gene: .

CDR3aa: CASSQREGTDTQYF
v_gene: TRBV4-3
d_gene: TRBD2

CDR3aa: CASSTSQEGTQYF
v_gene: TRBV9
d_gene: .

CDR3aa: CASSFVGAGNTIYF
v_gene: TRBV28
d_gene: .

CDR3aa: CASSSVGGEETQYF
v_gene: TRBV4-1
d_gene: .

CDR3aa: CAISDTSTEAFF
v_gene: TRBV10-3
d_gene: .

CDR3aa: CASSPSQHEQYF
v_gene: TRBV18
d_gene: .

CDR3aa: CASSVDRAGIMSEQYF
v_gene: TRBV9
d_gene: .

CDR3aa: CASSFGWNNQPQHF
v_gene: TRBV28
d_gene: .

CDR3aa: CASSPTGTGVQNIQYF
v_gene: TRBV18
d_gene: TRBD1

CDR3aa: CASRGRSGLGSSYNEQFF
v_gene: TRBV19
d_gene: TRBD2

CDR3aa: CASSPKGGLGGELFF
v_gene: TRBV7-6
d_gene: .

CDR3aa: CASSSTGSGNTIYF
v_gene: TRBV27
d_gene: .

CDR3aa: CASSAIYNEQFF
v_gene: TRBV27
d_gene: .

CDR3aa: CASSETASGSLNNEQFF
v_gene: TRBV6-1
d_gene: TRBD2

CDR3aa: CASSPTASGRLDTQYF
v_gene: TRBV18
d_gene: TRBD2

CDR3aa: CASSLASGTSGGGTQYF
v_gene: TRBV7-6
d_gene: TRBD2

CDR3aa: CASSPQRTGDEKLFF
v_gene: TRBV18
d_gene: TRBD1

CDR3aa: CASSHRTGQGGNEQFF
v_gene: TRBV7-6
d_gene: TRBD1

CDR3aa: CASRHPGAGQGGYEQYF
v_gene: TRBV28
d_gene: TRBD1

CDR3aa: CASSALLAESTDTQYF
v_gene: TRBV9
d_gene: TRBD2

CDR3aa: CASSYSYEQYF
v_gene: TRBV5-1
d_gene: .

CDR3aa: CASSRTITGDYQPQHF
v_gene: TRBV4-3
d_gene: TRBD1

CDR3aa: CASSHSRGPRREQYF
v_gene: TRBV4-3
d_gene: .

CDR3aa: CASSEGDSSYNSPLHF
v_gene: TRBV2
d_gene: TRBD1

CDR3aa: CASSVGQGFSGNTIYF
v_gene: TRBV9
d_gene: .

CDR3aa: CASSSSWTGGDTEAFF
v_gene: TRBV27
d_gene: TRBD1

CDR3aa: CASSSGDRVGSETQYF
v_gene: TRBV7-9
d_gene: TRBD1

CDR3aa: CASSLREGSQPQHF
v_gene: TRBV7-2
d_gene: .

CDR3aa: CASSIVFDRVSTDTQYF
v_gene: TRBV19
d_gene: TRBD1

CDR3aa: CASRGTGSNQPQHF
v_gene: TRBV2
d_gene: TRBD1

CDR3aa: CASSWRALAGSGAYNEQFF
v_gene: TRBV7-3
d_gene: TRBD2

CDR3aa: CASVEGANTGELFF
v_gene: TRBV6-5
d_gene: .

CDR3aa: CASWGTLGNTIYF
v_gene: TRBV28
d_gene: .

CDR3aa: CASSWGFPDTQYF
v_gene: TRBV11-1
d_gene: .

CDR3aa: CASTPGTGVLEQYF
v_gene: TRBV28
d_gene: TRBD1

CDR3aa: CASSLARTSGATGNIQYF
v_gene: TRBV5-1
d_gene: TRBD2

CDR3aa: CASSDRDFHGVPSYEQYF
v_gene: TRBV2
d_gene: .

CDR3aa: CATAQPSTEAFF
v_gene: TRBV10-3
d_gene: .

CDR3aa: CASSLGISGRGPYNEQFF
v_gene: TRBV7-6
d_gene: TRBD2

CDR3aa: CASSYSGGQPQHF
v_gene: TRBV7-8
d_gene: TRBD1

CDR3aa: CASSSPGQGGSDYGYTF
v_gene: TRBV7-9
d_gene: TRBD1

CDR3aa: CASTKGSGVEGTQYF
v_gene: TRBV5-1
d_gene: .

CDR3aa: CASSATGGPNTGELFF
v_gene: TRBV9
d_gene: TRBD1

CDR3aa: CAISAGTVNTEAFF
v_gene: TRBV10-3
d_gene: .

CDR3aa: CASSSGDLPYNEQFF
v_gene: TRBV5-6
d_gene: .

CDR3aa: CASSQDLINAAGETGELFF
v_gene: TRBV4-3
d_gene: TRBD2

CDR3aa: CASSPAGLSNQPQHF
v_gene: TRBV18
d_gene: .

CDR3aa: CASSLRGERVSFYEQYF
v_gene: TRBV7-6
d_gene: .

CDR3aa: CASSSGAKNTEAFF
v_gene: TRBV27
d_gene: .

CDR3aa: CASSLPGRTQYF
v_gene: TRBV5-4
d_gene: .

CDR3aa: CASSPSRDTQPIF
v_gene: TRBV7-9
d_gene: .

CDR3aa: CASSQKVGLTGANVLTF
v_gene: TRBV7-2
d_gene: .

CDR3aa: CASSARPVTDTQYF
v_gene: TRBV9
d_gene: .